The 21 T cell receptor beta chains listed next were all sequenced from one sample in a study of blood T cell repertoires in COVID-19. Data came from immunoSEQ multiplex PCR; TCRdb stores just in-frame clones and leaves some out. The sample contains about 43,000 clones, approximately 86% of which appear only once. Sequences were obtained from peripheral blood. These receptors all come from a man in his 60s with active COVID-19.

CDR3 amino acids: CASSQNRETEAFF. For the CDR3, the DNA is TGTGCCAGCAGCCAAAACAGGGAGACTGAAGCTTTCTTT. The rearrangement uses TRBV3-1 (or the pseudogene TRBV3-2) and TRBJ1-1, with TRBD1 as a possible D gene (6 bases). The V gene's germline CDR1 is LGHDT and CDR2 YNNKEL (reference sequence). CDR3 length: 13 amino acids. V dropped 2 bases and J dropped 5 bases, with 9 bases sitting between them.

The rearrangement uses TRBV18 and TRBJ1-1; 7 bases fit TRBD1. Per the germline V gene, CDR1 is KGHSH and CDR2 is LQKENI. This CDR3 is built from 14 residues. The ends lost 5 bases at V and 7 bases at J; junction bases unmatched: 10. CDR3 nucleotides: TGTGCCAGCTCAATACAGGGGACCGAGGGTGAAGCTTTCTTT. Translated, it gives CASSIQGTEGEAFF.

V gene TRBV11-2 combines with J gene TRBJ1-3; tentative D call: TRBD1 (5 bases). Germline V gene data show CDR1 as SGHAT and CDR2 as FQNNGV. V was trimmed by 5 bases and J by 0 bases, leaving 8 bases between them. The CDR3 sequence is 14 residues long. The CDR3 nucleotides read TGTGCCAGCAGCCTGACAGCCTCTGGAAACACCATATATTTT. It encodes CASSLTASGNTIYF.

This chain links TRBV5-8 with TRBJ2-5; possibly TRBD2 for D (6 bases). Germline V gene sequence: CDR1 SGHTS, CDR2 YDEGEE. This CDR3 spans 15 amino acids. With 6 bases removed from V and 1 base from J, the gap between germline ends came to 16 bases. The CDR3 spells CASTQSGLSQETQYF. The CDR3 DNA is TGTGCCAGCACGCAATCGGGACTCTCCCAAGAGACCCAGTACTTC.

The rearrangement links TRBV3-1 (or the pseudogene TRBV3-2) to TRBJ1-1; 7 bases fit TRBD1. With V trimmed by 2 bases and J by 2 bases, 2 bases remained unmatched. In germline, CDR1 is LGHDT, CDR2 YNNKEL (reference sequence). The length of the CDR3 is 14 residues. The CDR3 DNA reads TGTGCCAGCAGCCAAACAGGGGACAACACTGAAGCTTTCTTT. The encoded protein is CASSQTGDNTEAFF.

The J gene is TRBJ2-7, the V gene TRBV7-9, with D possibly being TRBD1 (6 bases). The V end lost 5 bases, the J end lost 7 bases, and 18 bases lay between the germline ends. The CDR3 runs to 14 residues. Germline V gene lookup returns CDR1 SEHNR and CDR2 FQNEAQ (reference sequence). As DNA, the CDR3 is TGTGCCAGCAGCCCCTCATCGACAGGTGGTGAGCAGTACTTC. The encoded protein is CASSPSSTGGEQYF.

The chain has TRBV4-1 and TRBJ1-2, with unresolved D. Germline V gene data show CDR1 as MGHRA and CDR2 as YSYEKL. The CDR3 is 15 amino acids. Trimming pared 1 base from V and 6 bases from J, leaving 15 bases between. CDR3 nucleotides: TGCGCCAGCAGCCAAGCGAACATCTTCGGGGATGGCTACACCTTC. Translating it yields CASSQANIFGDGYTF.

This clone occurred a few times. This chain uses TRBV6-5 with TRBJ1-5; D is possibly TRBD1 (5 bases). This CDR3 has 14 amino acids. Germline-derived CDR1 and CDR2 are MNHEY and SVGAGI. The germline V and J ends were trimmed by 8 bases and 0 bases, with 11 bases remaining between them. The CDR3 is CASQGGNSNQPQHF. CDR3 DNA sequence: TGTGCCAGCCAGGGCGGGAATAGCAATCAGCCCCAGCATTTT.

The chain uses TRBV5-1 and TRBJ2-5, with D perhaps TRBD1 (6 bases). The CDR3 has 14 residues. Germline values: CDR1 SGHRS, CDR2 YFSETQ. The V end was cut by 3 bases, the J end by 4 bases, with 13 bases between. The CDR3 coding sequence is TGCGCCAGCAGCTCAACAGGGTCGGGAGAGACCCAGTACTTC. This codes for CASSSTGSGETQYF.

The chain joins TRBV7-2 to TRBJ2-5; TRBD2 might be the D (5 bases). From germline, CDR1 is SGHTA and CDR2 FQGNSA. The ends were cut back, 4 bases at V and 5 bases at J, with 17 bases in the middle. The CDR3 length is 15 residues. The CDR3 DNA reads TGTGCCAGCAGCTCGGACGGGAAGTTTGGGGAGACCCAGTACTTC. It is translated as CASSSDGKFGETQYF.

This sequence joins TRBV5-4 and TRBJ2-3; 9 bases match TRBD2. The germline gives CDR1 SGHNT, CDR2 YYREEE (reference sequence). Trimming at V came to 2 bases and at J to 0 bases, leaving 1 base not matched to a gene. There are 15 residues in the CDR3. DNA for the CDR3: TGTGCCAGCAGCTTAGCGGGAGGTAGCACAGATACGCAGTATTTT. It encodes CASSLAGGSTDTQYF.

The chain's CDR3 is CASSIGQGAHEQYF. The CDR3 nucleotides read TGTGCCAGTAGTATTGGGCAGGGGGCCCACGAGCAGTACTTC. This chain joins TRBV19 and TRBJ2-7; 8 bases are a match to TRBD1. CDR1 and CDR2 (germline): LNHDA, SQIVND (reference sequence). Trimming removed 3 bases from V and 5 bases from J; junction bases left unmatched: 6. The CDR3 is 14 amino acids. Based on the CDR3 plus reference TRBV19 and TRBJ2-7, the full variable domain is DGGITQSPKYLFRKEGQNVTLSCEQNLNHDAMYWYRQDPGQGLRLIYYSQIVNDFQKGDIAEGYSVSREKKESFPLTVTSAQKNPTAFYLCASSIGQGAHEQYFGPGTRLTVT.

The chain employs TRBV11-2 and TRBJ2-2, with a weak D call TRBD1 (6 bases). CDR1 is SGHAT, CDR2 FQNNGV, per germline. Trimming removed 1 base from V and 7 bases from J, with 7 bases in between. This CDR3 contains 13 residues. In nucleotides, the CDR3 is TGTGCCAGCAGCTTAGGAGGGGGCGGGGAGCTGTTTTTT. It specifies CASSLGGGGELFF.

The chain employs TRBV13 and TRBJ2-7; the match to TRBD2 covers 9 bases. The ends lost 1 base at V and 3 bases at J; junction bases unmatched: 4. Looked up from germline, CDR1 is PRHDT and CDR2 is FYEKMQ (reference sequence). This CDR3 has 15 residues. The CDR3 sequence: CASSLASSGNYEQYF. CDR3 DNA sequence: TGTGCCAGCAGCTTAGCGTCTAGCGGGAACTACGAGCAGTACTTC. The whole variable domain, remainder taken from reference TRBV13 and TRBJ2-7, is AAGVIQSPRHLIKEKRETATLKCYPIPRHDTVYWYQQGPGQDPQFLISFYEKMQSDKGSIPDRFSAQQFSDYHSELNMSSLELGDSALYFCASSLASSGNYEQYFGPGTRLTVT.

This clone appeared a few times. CDR3 bases: TGTGCCAGCAGCTTAGGAGGGTTTAGGTCCAATCAGGAGCAGTACTTC. Protein product: CASSLGGFRSNQEQYF. The chain links TRBV7-2 to TRBJ2-7; TRBD2 is a possible D gene (5 bases). Trimming removed 1 base at V and 7 bases at J, with 20 bases between. Germline V CDR1 and CDR2: SGHTA, FQGNSA. The CDR3 has 16 amino acids.

V usage is TRBV10-1 and J usage is TRBJ2-2; 7 nucleotides agree with TRBD2. CDR1 and CDR2 (germline): WNHNN, SYGVQD (reference sequence). With V trimmed by 1 base and J by 6 bases, 2 bases remained unmatched. The CDR3 extends over 14 amino acids. CDR3 loop: CASSEWTSPGELFF. The CDR3 nucleotides are TGCGCCAGCAGTGAGTGGACTAGTCCCGGGGAGCTGTTTTTT.

The V and J genes are TRBV5-1 and TRBJ1-4, with 12 bases aligning to TRBD1. Unmatched junction bases numbered 6, after V lost 4 bases and J lost 5 bases. In germline, CDR1 is SGHRS, CDR2 YFSETQ. There are 16 residues in the CDR3. The DNA for the CDR3 is TGCGCCAGCAGCCTATGGGGGACAGGGGGCAATGAAAAACTGTTTTTT. It encodes CASSLWGTGGNEKLFF.

The chain couples TRBV6-5 to TRBJ2-7, with a tentative D call TRBD1 (6 bases). The V and J ends lost 6 bases and 3 bases respectively, with 15 bases between them. The CDR3 is 14 residues long. In germline, CDR1 is MNHEY, CDR2 SVGAGI. The CDR3 here is CASRLRQGNYEQYF. The CDR3 bases are TGTGCCAGCAGGCTGAGGCAGGGGAACTACGAGCAGTACTTC.

The rearrangement links TRBV6-5 to TRBJ1-2; 9 bases fit TRBD1. V gave up 6 bases and J gave up 8 bases; unmatched junction bases: 10. The germline gives CDR1 MNHEY, CDR2 SVGAGI. The CDR3 has 14 amino acids. The CDR3 sequence is CASRKQGALGGYTF. Written as DNA, the CDR3 is TGTGCCAGCAGAAAACAGGGGGCCTTGGGGGGCTACACCTTC.

The V and J genes are TRBV5-1 and TRBJ1-2, with D perhaps TRBD1 (5 bases). Germline loops: CDR1 SGHRS, CDR2 YFSETQ. The length of the CDR3 is 12 residues. V was trimmed by 0 bases and J by 8 bases, leaving 8 bases between them. CDR3 nucleotide sequence: TGCGCCAGCAGCTTGGAGGGGCGAGGCTACACCTTC. This codes for CASSLEGRGYTF.

The count of this clone is one. The genes are TRBV28 and TRBJ2-7; 11 bases align to TRBD2. CDR1 and CDR2 (germline): MDHEN, SYDVKM. Trimming cost V 5 bases and J 3 bases; bases outside gene matches: 9. This CDR3 contains 16 residues. Here the CDR3 reads CASSPTGTSGGYEQYF. In DNA form, the CDR3 reads TGTGCCAGCAGTCCCACCGGGACTAGCGGAGGCTACGAGCAGTACTTC. The whole variable domain, remainder taken from reference TRBV28 and TRBJ2-7, is DVKVTQSSRYLVKRTGEKVFLECVQDMDHENMFWYRQDPGLGLRLIYFSYDVKMKEKGDIPEGYSVSREKKERFSLILESASTNQTSMYLCASSPTGTSGGYEQYFGPGTRLTVT.